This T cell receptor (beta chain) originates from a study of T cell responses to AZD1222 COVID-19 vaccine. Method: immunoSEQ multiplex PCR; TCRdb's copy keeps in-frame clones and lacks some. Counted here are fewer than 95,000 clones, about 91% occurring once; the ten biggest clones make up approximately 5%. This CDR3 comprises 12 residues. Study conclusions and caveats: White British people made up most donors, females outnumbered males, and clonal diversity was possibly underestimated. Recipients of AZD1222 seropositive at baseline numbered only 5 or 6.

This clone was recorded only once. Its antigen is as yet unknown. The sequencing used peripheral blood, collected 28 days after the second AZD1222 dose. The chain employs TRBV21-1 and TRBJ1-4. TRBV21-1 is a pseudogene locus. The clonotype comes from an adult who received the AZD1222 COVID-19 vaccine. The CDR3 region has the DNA TGTGCCAGCAAAAAAATGGGAGAAAAACTGTTTTTT. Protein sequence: CASKKMGEKLFF.